The present TCR beta chain was sequenced within a study of neurological immune-mediated disorders. Regarding the study as a whole: The multiple sclerosis repertoire cluster showed no association with any clinical or MRI feature. The authors stated that larger cohorts are needed.

5'RACE with 10-nucleotide random UMIs generated the cDNA. The yield of each sequencing run was over 160 million TCR-beta sequences from 15-18 subjects. TCRdb reprocessed the 5' RACE reads via MiXCR and lists one record per CDR3 protein. The sample has about 120,000 distinct CDR3 sequences; approximately 3.2% are singletons. This clonotype was observed many times. As yet, its antigen is unknown. This CDR3 has 12 residues. From germline, CDR1 is DFQATT and CDR2 SNEGSKA (reference sequence). V was clipped by 0 bases and J by 10 bases, with 12 bases between them. The sequenced material came from PBMCs. This TCR was recovered from a woman aged 25 to 39 with multiple sclerosis. This rearrangement joins TRBV20-1 to TRBJ1-1; TRBD1 is a possible D gene (5 bases). This chain's CDR3 is CSARDGAAGAFF. CDR3 bases: TGCAGTGCTAGAGATGGGGCCGCCGGAGCTTTCTTT.